The present T cell receptor beta chain was sequenced within a study of radiotherapy plus CTLA-4 blockade in lung cancer. The CDR3 totals 15 residues. V lost 4 bases, J lost 7 bases, and 16 bases lay in between. Per germline, CDR1 SNHLY and CDR2 FYNNEI. The protocol was immunoSEQ multiplex PCR, while the TCRdb copy is restricted to in-frame clones and leaves out a portion. The data contain 81,000 or so clones, under 90% of them singletons. This TCR was recovered from a human donor with non-small cell lung cancer who had stable disease on radiotherapy plus ipilimumab. The chain carries TRBV2 and TRBJ2-2, with D perhaps matching TRBD2 (6 bases). Specimen: peripheral blood, collected from a patient treated with radiotherapy plus ipilimumab. Here the CDR3 reads CASSARLAYGGELFF. The CDR3 coding sequence is TGTGCCAGCAGTGCGCGCCTAGCGTACGGCGGGGAGCTGTTTTTT.